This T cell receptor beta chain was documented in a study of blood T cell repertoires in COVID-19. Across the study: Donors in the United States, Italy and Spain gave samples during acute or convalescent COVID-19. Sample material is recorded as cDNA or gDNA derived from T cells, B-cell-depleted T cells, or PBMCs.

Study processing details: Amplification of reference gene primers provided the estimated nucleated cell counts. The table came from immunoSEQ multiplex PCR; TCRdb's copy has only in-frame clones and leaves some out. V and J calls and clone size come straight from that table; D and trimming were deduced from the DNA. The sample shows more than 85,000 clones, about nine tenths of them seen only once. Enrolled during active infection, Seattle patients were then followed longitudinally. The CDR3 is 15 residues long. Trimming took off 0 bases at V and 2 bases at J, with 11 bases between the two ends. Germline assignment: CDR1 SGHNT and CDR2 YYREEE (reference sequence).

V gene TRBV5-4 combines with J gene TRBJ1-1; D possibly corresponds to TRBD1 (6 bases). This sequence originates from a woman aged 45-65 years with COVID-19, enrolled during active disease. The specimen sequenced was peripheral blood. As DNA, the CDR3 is TGTGCCAGCAGCTTGGAAGTCAGGGGCAACACTGAAGCTTTCTTT. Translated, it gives CASSLEVRGNTEAFF.